The clone carrying this T cell receptor beta chain was counted at least ten times. The antigen remains unidentified. The read ends 3 residues early relative to the CDR3; the germline J gene fills the gap. Sequencing input was equivalent genomic DNA from CVID and controls. The protocol was immunoSEQ multiplex PCR, while the TCRdb copy is restricted to in-frame clones and leaves out a portion. The sample is made up of around 60,000 clones, none counted only once. CDR3 size: 17 residues. Germline CDR1 LGHNT, CDR2 FRNRAP. The junction had 3 bases not matched to a gene; V was cut back by 0 bases and J by 0 bases. The data are from a study of T cell clonality in common variable immunodeficiency. Study results and limitations: T cell subpopulation sequencing would be needed to explain CVID clonality.

The sequencing input was peripheral blood mononuclear cells. The source is a person between 18 and 75 years old in good health. The genes are TRBV12-5 and TRBJ1-5; 9 bases align to TRBD1. The CDR3 DNA, read in part, is TGTGCTAGTGGTTTGGTAGGGACAGGGAATAGCAATCAGCCC. Translated, it gives CASGLVGTGNSNQP. The full CDR3 protein is CASGLVGTGNSNQPQHF.